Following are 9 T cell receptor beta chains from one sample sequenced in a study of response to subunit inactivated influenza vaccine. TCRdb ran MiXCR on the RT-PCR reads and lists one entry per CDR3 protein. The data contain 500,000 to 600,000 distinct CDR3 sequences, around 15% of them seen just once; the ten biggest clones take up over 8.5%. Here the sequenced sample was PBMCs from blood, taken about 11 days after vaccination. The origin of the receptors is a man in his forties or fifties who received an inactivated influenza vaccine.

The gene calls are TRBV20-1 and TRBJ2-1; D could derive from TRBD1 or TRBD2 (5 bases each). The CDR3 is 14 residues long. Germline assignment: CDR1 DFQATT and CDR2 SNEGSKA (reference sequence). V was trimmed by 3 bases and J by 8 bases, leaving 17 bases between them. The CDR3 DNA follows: TGCAGTGCTAGGCAGATTTCGGGGCCCCATGAGCAGTTCTTC. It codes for CSARQISGPHEQFF.

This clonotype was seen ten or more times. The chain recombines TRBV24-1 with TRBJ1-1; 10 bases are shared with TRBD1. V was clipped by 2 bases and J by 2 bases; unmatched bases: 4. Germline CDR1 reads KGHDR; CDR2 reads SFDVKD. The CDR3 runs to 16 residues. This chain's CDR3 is CATSDSRQGANTEAFF. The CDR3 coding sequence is TGTGCCACCAGTGATTCCCGACAGGGGGCAAACACTGAAGCTTTCTTT.

CDR3 sequence reads: CAIRDSGNTIYF. DNA for the CDR3: TGTGCCATCAGGGACTCTGGAAACACCATATATTTT. The J gene is TRBJ1-3, the V gene TRBV10-3; D unresolved. The CDR3 consists of 12 residues. The V end was cut by 6 bases, the J end by 0 bases, with 3 bases between. Per germline, CDR1 ENHRY and CDR2 SYGVKD.

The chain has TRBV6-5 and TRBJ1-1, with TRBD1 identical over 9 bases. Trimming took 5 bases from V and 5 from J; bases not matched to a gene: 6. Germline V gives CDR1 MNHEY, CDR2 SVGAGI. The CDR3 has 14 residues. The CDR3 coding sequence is TGTGCCAGCAGTAACACAGGGGGCAGGACTGAAGCTTTCTTT. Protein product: CASSNTGGRTEAFF.

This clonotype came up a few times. The CDR3 loop reads CASSRDRGYQPQHF. Written as DNA, the CDR3 is TGCGCCAGCAGCCGAGACAGGGGCTATCAGCCCCAGCATTTT. The chain has TRBV4-3 and TRBJ1-5; TRBD1 matches at 8 bases. Germline V gives CDR1 LGHNA, CDR2 YSLEER. The length of the CDR3 is 14 residues. The V and J ends lost 4 bases and 5 bases, in that order; junction bases with no gene match: 4.

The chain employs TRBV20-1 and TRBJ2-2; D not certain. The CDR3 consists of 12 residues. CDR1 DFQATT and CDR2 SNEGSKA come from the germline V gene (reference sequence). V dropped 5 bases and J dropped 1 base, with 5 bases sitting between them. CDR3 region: CSAEKNTGELFF. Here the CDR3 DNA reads TGCAGTGCTGAAAAGAACACCGGGGAGCTGTTTTTT.

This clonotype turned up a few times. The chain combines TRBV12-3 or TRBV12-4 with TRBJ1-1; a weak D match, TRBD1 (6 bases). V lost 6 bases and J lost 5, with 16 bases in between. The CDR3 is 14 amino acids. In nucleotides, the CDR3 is TGTGCCAGCAGCCAAGGGGGTCTGAGGACTGAAGCTTTCTTT. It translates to CASSQGGLRTEAFF.

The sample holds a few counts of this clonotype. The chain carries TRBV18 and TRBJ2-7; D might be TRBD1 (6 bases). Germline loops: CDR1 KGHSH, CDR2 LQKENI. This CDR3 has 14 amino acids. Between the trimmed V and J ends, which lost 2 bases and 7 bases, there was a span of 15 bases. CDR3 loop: CASSPKQGLGEQYF. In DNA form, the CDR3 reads TGTGCCAGCTCACCAAAACAGGGTCTGGGAGAGCAGTACTTC.

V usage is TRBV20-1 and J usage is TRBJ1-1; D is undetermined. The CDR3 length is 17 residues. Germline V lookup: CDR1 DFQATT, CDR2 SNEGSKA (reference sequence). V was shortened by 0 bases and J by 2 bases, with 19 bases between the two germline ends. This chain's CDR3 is CSARDHRGIGFNTEAFF. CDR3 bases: TGCAGTGCTAGAGATCACCGGGGAATAGGCTTTAACACTGAAGCTTTCTTT.